Presented here are 13 T cell receptor beta chains from one specimen sequenced in a study of T-cell memory formation after mild COVID-19 (dated by TCRdb to the early 2020s). The library was made by 5' RACE. Reads for this sample came from an Illumina NovaSeq 6000. TCRdb reworked the public reads: Q25 trimming with fastp, MiXCR clone assembly, productive beta chains retained. Rows are combined by CDR3 protein, so each entry shows the most common genes and DNA. This sample has around 340,000 distinct CDR3 sequences in its table, and roughly 15% of those were observed once. The ten largest account for roughly 20% of the sample. Input material: PBMCs or a T cell subset sorted from them (not recorded which). These receptors came from a man younger than 35 who had mild COVID-19 (a few samples of this study predate the infection). The sample titles of this study are shuffled in the database, so cell type and time point are left out; the donor was told from shared clones.

This clonotype was recorded a few times. This chain uses TRBV10-3 with TRBJ2-5; 8 bases map to TRBD1. J lost 3 bases, V lost 6 bases, and 3 bases had no gene match. Germline CDR1 is ENHRY and CDR2 is SYGVKD. The CDR3 spans 13 residues. Here the CDR3 reads CAIRQGVEETQYF. The CDR3 region has the DNA TGTGCCATCAGACAGGGGGTGGAAGAGACCCAGTACTTC.

This clonotype turned up a few times. The chain uses TRBV10-2 and TRBJ1-1; D gene unclear. CDR1 and CDR2 from the germline V gene are WSHSY and SAAADI. The CDR3 has 14 residues. V lost 2 bases and J 0 bases, leaving 7 bases between the germline ends. In DNA, the CDR3 is TGCGCCAGCAGTGAGGGGCTGATGAACACTGAAGCTTTCTTT. It yields the protein CASSEGLMNTEAFF.

This clonotype came up a few times. The rearrangement uses TRBV5-6 and TRBJ1-1; TRBD1 matches at 8 bases. After removal of 6 bases from V and 6 bases from J, the junction contained 7 bases not matched to a gene. Germline V gene lookup returns CDR1 SGHDT and CDR2 YYEEEE. There are 13 residues in the CDR3. As DNA, the CDR3 is TGTGCCAGCACCGGACAGGGTGCGGCTGAAGCTTTCTTT. Protein product: CASTGQGAAEAFF.

Ten or more counts support this clonotype. J is TRBJ2-1 and V is TRBV4-2, with D hard to call. V lost 0 bases, J lost 3 bases, and 9 bases lay in between. The CDR3 consists of 15 residues. Per germline, CDR1 LGHNA and CDR2 YNFKEQ. The CDR3 is CASSQDPVNYNEQFF. The CDR3 DNA reads as TGTGCCAGCAGCCAAGATCCAGTCAACTACAATGAGCAGTTCTTC.

This clonotype showed up just a few times. The chain is built from TRBV20-1 and TRBJ2-5; perhaps TRBD2 as D (7 bases). Germline-derived CDR1 and CDR2 are DFQATT and SNEGSKA (reference sequence). V dropped 3 bases and J dropped 1 base, with 9 bases sitting between them. The length of the CDR3 is 13 residues. CDR3 amino acids: CSARGGPQETQYF. As DNA, the CDR3 is TGCAGTGCTAGGGGGGGGCCCCAAGAGACCCAGTACTTC.

The chain uses TRBV20-1 and TRBJ1-2; D uncertain. CDR1 is DFQATT, CDR2 SNEGSKA, per germline (reference sequence). This CDR3 is built from 12 residues. V gave up 0 bases and J gave up 7 bases, with 9 bases separating them. In DNA form, the CDR3 reads TGCAGTGCTAGAGATGTAGGGCTTGGCTACACCTTC. Translating gives CSARDVGLGYTF.

The chain joins TRBV6-5 to TRBJ2-7, with D perhaps TRBD1 (6 bases). From germline, CDR1 is MNHEY and CDR2 SVGAGI. The CDR3 has 15 residues. V lost 6 bases to trimming and J lost 0 bases, with 15 bases between them. Written as DNA, the CDR3 is TGTGCCAGCAGGCGAGGACAGACTATCTCCTACGAGCAGTACTTC. Its protein product is CASRRGQTISYEQYF.

This clonotype has a count of ten or more. The rearrangement joins TRBV5-1 to TRBJ2-6, with TRBD1 as a possible D gene (6 bases). Germline-derived CDR1 and CDR2 are SGHRS and YFSETQ. The CDR3 length is 15 residues. Trimming left V 4 bases short and J 2 bases short, with 10 bases between. CDR3 loop: CASSQGGTGANVLTF. The DNA for the CDR3 is TGCGCCAGCAGCCAAGGGGGAACTGGGGCCAACGTCCTGACTTTC. Filled out from reference TRBV5-1 and TRBJ2-6, the complete variable domain reads KAGVTQTPRYLIKTRGQQVTLSCSPISGHRSVSWYQQTPGQGLQFLFEYFSETQRNKGNFPGRFSGRQFSNSRSEMNVSTLELGDSALYLCASSQGGTGANVLTFGAGSRLTVL.

In DNA form, the CDR3 reads TGCGCCAGCAGTCCGACTACCACCCTTAGGACAGAAGAATCCCCTACGGGGCAGTACGTC. This sequence encodes CASSPTTTLRTEESPTGQYV. The chain employs TRBV23-1 and TRBJ2-7, with D possibly being TRBD1 (6 bases). TRBV23-1 is marked as an open reading frame, function uncertain. The CDR3 covers 20 residues. Trimming removed 4 bases from V and 9 bases from J, with 37 bases in between.

This clonotype showed up just a few times. The genes are TRBV10-3 and TRBJ2-7; perhaps TRBD1 as D (5 bases). Germline values: CDR1 ENHRY, CDR2 SYGVKD. V lost 8 bases, J lost 1 base, and 12 bases lay in between. The CDR3 contains 13 residues. The CDR3 here is CAISVGASYEQYV. The CDR3 region has the DNA TGTGCCATCTCAGTAGGGGCTTCCTACGAGCAGTACGTC.

Ten or more counts support this clonotype. The chain uses TRBV3-2 and TRBJ1-5. TRBV3-2 constitutes a pseudogene. The CDR3 has 17 residues. The CDR3 DNA sequence: TGTGCCAGCAGCCAAGATTTTAGCAGGTTTAGCAATCAGCCCCAGCATTTT. It codes for CASSQDFSRFSNQPQHF.

The genes are TRBV5-1 and TRBJ1-1; D gene unclear. The CDR3 is made up of 14 amino acids. The germline V and J ends were trimmed by 0 bases and 5 bases, with 11 bases remaining between them. Germline V lookup: CDR1 SGHRS, CDR2 YFSETQ. Here the CDR3 reads CASSLARSGTEAFF. Here the CDR3 DNA reads TGCGCCAGCAGCTTGGCGCGTTCCGGAACTGAAGCTTTCTTT.

This chain connects TRBV3-1 to TRBJ2-3, with D uncertain. Trimming shortened V by 0 bases and J by 8 bases, and 9 bases separated the two germline ends. The CDR3 has 13 amino acids. Germline CDR1 reads LGHDT; CDR2 reads YNNKEL (reference sequence). The CDR3 sequence is CASSQEFSGTQYF. CDR3 nucleotides: TGTGCCAGCAGCCAAGAGTTCTCCGGTACGCAGTATTTT.